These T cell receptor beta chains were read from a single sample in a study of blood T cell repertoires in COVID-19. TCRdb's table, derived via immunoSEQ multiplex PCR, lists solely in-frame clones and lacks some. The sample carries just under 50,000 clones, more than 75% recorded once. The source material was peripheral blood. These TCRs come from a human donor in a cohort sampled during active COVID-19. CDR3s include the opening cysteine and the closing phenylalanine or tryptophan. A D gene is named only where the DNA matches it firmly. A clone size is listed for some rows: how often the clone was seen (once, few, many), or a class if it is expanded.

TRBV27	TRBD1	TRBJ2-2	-	CASSPFPGQGTGELFF	TGTGCCAGCAGTCCGTTTCCGGGACAGGGAACCGGGGAGCTGTTTTTT
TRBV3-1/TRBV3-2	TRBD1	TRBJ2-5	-	CASSQRPDREETQYF	TGTGCCAGCAGCCAACGCCCGGACAGGGAAGAGACCCAGTACTTC
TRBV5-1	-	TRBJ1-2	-	CASSRGQSPSNYGYTF	TGCGCCAGCAGCCGAGGACAGTCCCCCTCTAACTATGGCTACACCTTC
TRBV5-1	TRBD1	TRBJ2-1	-	CASSPDRGAYNEQFF	TGCGCCAGCAGCCCGGACAGGGGGGCCTACAATGAGCAGTTCTTC
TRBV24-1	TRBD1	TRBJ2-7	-	CATSDPTGQGQISYEQYF	TGTGCCACCAGTGATCCTACGGGACAGGGGCAAATCTCCTACGAGCAGTACTTC
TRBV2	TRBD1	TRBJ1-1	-	CASRRTGTGMNTEAFF	TGTGCCAGCAGGAGGACTGGGACAGGGATGAACACTGAAGCTTTCTTT
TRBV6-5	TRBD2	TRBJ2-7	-	CASSSHGGGAYEQYF	TGTGCCAGCAGTTCACACGGGGGGGGTGCCTACGAGCAGTACTTC
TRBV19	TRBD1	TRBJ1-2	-	CASSIERLDRGFYGYTF	TGTGCCAGTAGTATAGAGAGGCTCGACAGGGGCTTCTATGGCTACACCTTC
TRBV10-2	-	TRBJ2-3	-	CASSEPDTQYF	TGCGCCAGCAGTGAGCCGGATACGCAGTATTTT
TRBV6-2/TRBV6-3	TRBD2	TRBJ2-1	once	CASSYSLAGPPDEQFF	TGTGCCAGCAGTTACTCGCTAGCGGGGCCGCCCGATGAGCAGTTCTTC
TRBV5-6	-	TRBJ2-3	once	CASSLLRDRSTDTQYF	TGTGCCAGCAGTCTCTTGCGGGACAGATCAACAGATACGCAGTATTTT
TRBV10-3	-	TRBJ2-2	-	CAISVGAKSGELFF	TGTGCCATCAGTGTTGGGGCCAAGTCCGGGGAGCTGTTTTTT
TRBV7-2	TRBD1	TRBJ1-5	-	CASSAYRGNQPQHF	TGTGCCAGCAGCGCATACAGGGGTAATCAGCCCCAGCATTTT
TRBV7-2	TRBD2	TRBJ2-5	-	CASSHHAGTSEENQETQYF	TGTGCCAGCAGCCACCACGCCGGGACTAGCGAGGAAAACCAAGAGACCCAGTACTTC
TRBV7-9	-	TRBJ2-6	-	CASSSVPSGANVLTF	TGTGCCAGCAGCTCCGTCCCCTCTGGGGCCAACGTCCTGACTTTC